The rows below give T cell receptor beta chains drawn from one sample of a study of blood T cell repertoires in COVID-19. Repertoires were generated with immunoSEQ multiplex PCR, while TCRdb's copy carries only in-frame clones and drops some. Among 200,000 to 250,000 clones, around 80% were seen once, and the ten largest hold approximately 1.5%. Sequenced sample: peripheral blood. The receptor source for this set is a woman aged 40 to 49 who had recovered from COVID-19. The CDR3 runs from the conserved cysteine through the conserved F or W. The D gene is left open where the match is weak. Size values are once, few and many counts, or a class for expanded clones, and some rows have none.

abundance	v_gene	d_gene	j_gene	CDR3nt	CDR3aa
.	TRBV4-2	.	TRBJ2-6	TGTGCCAGCAGCCGCGGGGCCACTGGGGCCAACGTCCTGACTTTC	CASSRGATGANVLTF
.	TRBV12-3/TRBV12-4	TRBD1	TRBJ2-7	TGTGCCAGCAAAACCACAGGGGACGAGCAGTACTTC	CASKTTGDEQYF
.	TRBV19	TRBD1	TRBJ1-1	TGTGCCAGTAGTATTCAAGCGGACAGGGAAAAAGGAAACACTGAAGCTTTCTTT	CASSIQADREKGNTEAFF
many	TRBV6-2/TRBV6-3	.	TRBJ1-1	TGTGCCAGCAGCAACAGGATGGAAGCTTTCTTT	CASSNRMEAFF
.	TRBV6-6	TRBD2	TRBJ2-7	TGTGCCAGCAGTTACTTGGGGACTAGCACCTACGAGCAGTACTTC	CASSYLGTSTYEQYF
.	TRBV5-6	.	TRBJ2-2	TGTGCCAGCAGCTGGACAGCCACCGGGGAGCTGTTTTTT	CASSWTATGELFF
.	TRBV30	TRBD1	TRBJ1-4	TGTGCCTGGGGCCAGGGACAGTATAATGAAAAACTGTTTTTT	CAWGQGQYNEKLFF
.	TRBV11-2	TRBD2	TRBJ2-2	TGTGCCAGCAGCTCTAGCGGAGTGAACACCGGGGAGCTGTTTTTT	CASSSSGVNTGELFF
.	TRBV7-9	.	TRBJ1-2	TGTGCCAGCAGCTACAGTACTAACTATGGCTACACCTTC	CASSYSTNYGYTF
.	TRBV6-5	.	TRBJ2-5	TGTGCCAGCAGTCTGTCCGGTGGGGGCCGGGAGACCCAGTACTTC	CASSLSGGGRETQYF
few	TRBV6-5	TRBD1	TRBJ2-7	TGTGCCAGCGTCGTCCGGGACAGTATCTACGAGCAGTACTTC	CASVVRDSIYEQYF
.	TRBV6-5	.	TRBJ1-2	TGTGCCAGCAGTTACCCACAGGTAGTTAACTATGGCTACACCTTC	CASSYPQVVNYGYTF
.	TRBV5-6	.	TRBJ2-3	TGTGCCAGCAGCTGGAGGACAGGCACAGATACGCAGTATTTT	CASSWRTGTDTQYF
few	TRBV28	.	TRBJ1-5	TGTGCCAGCAGTTCCACAGGGATGCGTCAGCCCCAGCATTTT	CASSSTGMRQPQHF
.	TRBV6-2/TRBV6-3	TRBD1	TRBJ2-1	TGTGCCAGCAGCCTCGCGGACAGGGGGTACAATGAGCAGTTCTTC	CASSLADRGYNEQFF
once	TRBV4-2	TRBD1	TRBJ2-7	TGTGCCAGCAGCAAAGGACAGGGAACCTACGAGCAGTACTTC	CASSKGQGTYEQYF
.	TRBV9	.	TRBJ2-7	TGTGCCAGCGGCCAAAGCCGGGACATCGCCTCCTACGAGCAGTACTTC	CASGQSRDIASYEQYF
.	TRBV5-5	TRBD2	TRBJ2-1	TGTGCCAGCAGCCCAGGATATGGGCTAGCGGGGGATAATGAGCAGTTCTTC	CASSPGYGLAGDNEQFF
.	TRBV21-1	.	TRBJ2-3	TGTGCCAGCAGCAAAGAGGCGGCGACTAGCGATTTAGAAGATACGCAGTATTTT	CASSKEAATSDLEDTQYF
.	TRBV19	TRBD1	TRBJ2-7	TGTGCCAGTAGTATCGCCGGGACAGGGGACTACGAGCAGTACTTC	CASSIAGTGDYEQYF
few	TRBV2	TRBD1	TRBJ2-7	TGTGCCAGCAGACAAGAACAGGGGGACTACGAGCAGTACTTC	CASRQEQGDYEQYF
.	TRBV5-1	.	TRBJ1-1	TGCGCCAGCACCCGTTCGGGGGGGTGGACTGAAGCTTTCTTT	CASTRSGGWTEAFF